This T cell receptor beta chain derives from a study of cytotoxic CD8 clonotypes in ibrutinib-treated CLL. In regard to this clone: Its specificity is not known.

General study points: On treatment, the uncommon public clonotypes contracted or remained stable. The study found baseline clonality above age-matched healthy donors, tracking circulating CD8+ T-cell counts. Baseline levels were approached again at progression, after clonality had risen at ibrutinib response.

Assay: immunoSEQ multiplex PCR; the TCRdb copy retains only in-frame clones and omits some. Seen here are some 200,000 clones, just under 80% observed once, and the top ten hold roughly 10%. Trimming pared 5 bases from V and 3 bases from J, leaving 17 bases between. CDR1 and CDR2 (germline): SNHLY, FYNNEI. There are 16 residues in the CDR3. The source material was PBMCs, sampled after 12 months of ibrutinib treatment. The TCR comes from a human donor with chronic lymphocytic leukemia. The chain is built from TRBV2 and TRBJ1-5, with TRBD1 as a possible D gene (5 bases). In DNA form, the CDR3 reads TGTGCCAGCAGTTTCCAGGGACCGAGCCCCAATCAGCCCCAGCATTTT. This sequence encodes CASSFQGPSPNQPQHF.